Each of the 4 T cell receptor beta chains below was sequenced from the same sample in a study of control samples from healthy donors and cancer patients. Clones were read by immunoSEQ multiplex PCR, and TCRdb kept only the in-frame ones, dropping some. The sample includes 65,000 to 95,000 clones, about 89% seen only once; the top ten take 7.2%. The specimen was blood. These receptors all come from a man aged 50-60 years in good health.

The chain combines TRBV18 with TRBJ2-2; 12 bases are a match to TRBD1. CDR1 and CDR2 (germline): KGHSH, LQKENI. The CDR3 sequence is 17 residues long. V lost 3 bases, J lost 4 bases, and 6 bases stayed unmatched. This CDR3 reads CASSPSGQGAFTGELFF. DNA of the CDR3: TGTGCCAGCTCACCTTCGGGACAGGGGGCCTTCACCGGGGAGCTGTTTTTT.

The chain recombines TRBV5-1 with TRBJ2-1; D might be TRBD1 or TRBD2, each matching 6 bases. CDR1 and CDR2 (germline): SGHRS, YFSETQ. CDR3 length: 16 residues. V dropped 0 bases and J dropped 5 bases, with 15 bases sitting between them. The CDR3 coding sequence is TGCGCCAGCAGCTTGGACGGGGGCACGGCAAACAATGAGCAGTTCTTC. This translates into CASSLDGGTANNEQFF.

The rearrangement uses TRBV2 and TRBJ2-1, with 8 bases that match TRBD2. This CDR3 is built from 15 residues. Germline CDR1 is SNHLY and CDR2 is FYNNEI. With V trimmed by 8 bases and J by 10 bases, 16 bases remained unmatched. CDR3 bases: TGTGCCAGCTCCCAGGGCTACGGGGGGGCATTCGAGCAGTTCTTC. This translates into CASSQGYGGAFEQFF.

CDR3 nucleotide sequence: TGTGCCAGCAGTCCCGAATCAGGGAGCTATGGCTACACCTTC. It encodes CASSPESGSYGYTF. The chain uses TRBV6-4 and TRBJ1-2; weak D call: TRBD1 (5 bases). The ends were cut back, 5 bases at V and 4 bases at J, with 14 bases in the middle. Germline values: CDR1 MRHNA, CDR2 SNTAGT. The CDR3 spans 14 residues.